This is a list of T cell receptor beta chains from one sample in a study of blood T cell repertoires in COVID-19. Assay: immunoSEQ multiplex PCR; the TCRdb copy retains only in-frame clones and omits some. The sample holds approximately 140,000 clones, about 80% seen once. The sample consisted of peripheral blood. These receptors were taken from a man in his fifties with acute or convalescent COVID-19. Both conserved end residues are part of each CDR3. A D gene is named only where the DNA matches it firmly. The size field is filled for only some rows; it gives once, few, many or a size class.

D	V	size	J	DNA	CDR3
-	TRBV5-4	-	TRBJ2-3	TGTGCCAGCAGCTCCTACACAGATACGCAGTATTTT	CASSSYTDTQYF
-	TRBV2	-	TRBJ2-3	TGTGCCAGCAGTGAACTGCCGGTGGTGGCGCAGTATTTT	CASSELPVVAQYF
TRBD1	TRBV2	-	TRBJ2-7	TGTGCCAGCAGCCCGGGACAGGGAGGCTACGAGCAGTACTTC	CASSPGQGGYEQYF
TRBD2	TRBV3-1/TRBV3-2	many	TRBJ2-1	TGTGCCAGCAGCCAGAGGACTAGCATCAATGAGCAGTTCTTC	CASSQRTSINEQFF
-	TRBV29-1	-	TRBJ1-5	TGCAGCGTTCGCGACGGAGATAGCAATCAGCCCCAGCATTTT	CSVRDGDSNQPQHF
-	TRBV5-1	-	TRBJ1-2	TGCGCCAGCAGCGGGGCGGACTATGGCTACACCTTC	CASSGADYGYTF
-	TRBV2	-	TRBJ1-3	TGTGCCAGCAGTGAGAATGGCAGGGGCCCCTCTGGAAACACCATATATTTT	CASSENGRGPSGNTIYF
-	TRBV6-5	-	TRBJ2-2	TGTGCCAGCAGTAAGAGGGGGGGGACCGGGGAGCTGTTTTTT	CASSKRGGTGELFF
-	TRBV5-5	-	TRBJ2-1	TGTGCCAGCAGCATACTAATTCAGGGAGGTGAGCAGTTCTTC	CASSILIQGGEQFF
TRBD2	TRBV7-6	-	TRBJ2-5	TGTGCCAGCAGCTTAGTCGTAGCGGGGGCCCAAGAGACCCAGTACTTC	CASSLVVAGAQETQYF
TRBD1	TRBV7-2	-	TRBJ2-7	TGTGCCAGCAGCTTCAACAGGGGCTCCTACGAGCAGTACTTC	CASSFNRGSYEQYF
TRBD2	TRBV7-7	-	TRBJ2-3	TGTGCCAGCAGCTTATTCCCTAGCGGGGGGGTGGCAGATACGCAGTATTTT	CASSLFPSGGVADTQYF
TRBD1	TRBV7-2	-	TRBJ2-1	TGTGCCAGCAGCTTAGTCGGGACAGGGGGCCACAATGAGCAGTTCTTC	CASSLVGTGGHNEQFF
-	TRBV28	-	TRBJ1-3	TGTGCCAGCAGTTCTCAGTACCGCTCTGGAAACACCATATATTTT	CASSSQYRSGNTIYF
-	TRBV2	-	TRBJ1-6	TGTGCCAGCAGTGTACTACGGCCCAATTCACCCCTCCACTTT	CASSVLRPNSPLHF
-	TRBV5-6	-	TRBJ2-5	TGTGCCAGCAGCTTGGGGCAGGGGGAGACCCAGTACTTC	CASSLGQGETQYF
-	TRBV19	few	TRBJ2-3	TGTGCCAGTAGTGCCCGGACAGGCACAGATACGCAGTATTTT	CASSARTGTDTQYF
TRBD2	TRBV7-2	-	TRBJ2-5	TGTGCCAGCAGCCTGGTAGTGCGGGGCGGGGGGGAGACCCAGTACTTC	CASSLVVRGGGETQYF
-	TRBV6-6	-	TRBJ1-5	TGTGCCAGCAGTTCCAGGGCAGGGGCGGGCAATCAGCCCCAGCATTTT	CASSSRAGAGNQPQHF
TRBD2	TRBV11-2	-	TRBJ2-7	TGTGCCAGCAGCGACACTCGGACTAGTCCCGAGCAGTACTTC	CASSDTRTSPEQYF
TRBD2	TRBV6-5	once	TRBJ2-1	TGTGCCAGCAGCGAGGTAGCGGGGGGTAATGAGCAGTTCTTC	CASSEVAGGNEQFF
-	TRBV15	few	TRBJ1-3	TGTGCCACCAGCAGAGACGGGGGGGCTGGAAACACCATATATTTT	CATSRDGGAGNTIYF
-	TRBV5-1	-	TRBJ1-3	TGCGCCAGCAGCACCCAACCGAACAGTTCAGGAAACACCATATATTTT	CASSTQPNSSGNTIYF